A single TCR beta chain is shown here with its context. Its antigen is not yet known. Base quality data are lacking; no much larger clone is found one base away. The sample comes from a study of blood T cell repertoires in COVID-19 (dated by TCRdb to 2020 to 2022). About the full investigation: The collaborator samples originated in the United States, Italy and Spain and spanned the acute and convalescent phases of COVID-19. A freely available public database, intended as a resource for researchers studying the immune response to SARS-CoV-2, is where the repertoires were released. Samples came from the ongoing ImmuneRACE study (first 160 participants) plus 1,254 subjects from 6 global collaborators. A de-identified subject ID, COVID-19 status, age in years and sex were almost always included in the sample metadata. Where HLA class I and class II types were available, the types were taken from metadata supplied by the sample provider, not from assay-based typing. The dataset comprised deeply sampled blood TCRbeta repertoires from subjects exposed to, actively infected with, or recovered from COVID-19. The material from the prospective study consisted of cDNA or gDNA derived from T cells, B-cell-depleted T cells, or PBMCs. Beyond this particular receptor, the publication reports: Clinical and demographic metadata were provided uncurated, with the amount varying by source and participant.

TCRbeta CDR3 regions were amplified from genomic DNA using the immunoSEQ Assay, a bias-controlled multiplex PCR. Per the authors' processing: The number of nucleated cells in each sample was estimated by amplification of reference gene primers within the assay. To quantify the absolute abundance of each unique TCRbeta CDR3 rearrangement, sequence reads were collapsed and filtered. For each sample, productive Simpson clonality was calculated by taking the square root of Simpson's diversity index across productive rearrangements. The clones in this table, taken by TCRdb from immuneACCESS, are in-frame only. Not every clone is retained; where verified, under half of the shortfall comes from an unresolved V gene, and the cause of the rest is unknown. D and trimming come from the DNA, and the V and J calls and clone size come from that table. The sample yields some 160,000 clones; around four fifths were counted once. The ten largest clonotypes hold approximately 7.6% of the sample.

One collaborating source in Seattle enrolled patients while the patients were actively infected and followed the patients over time throughout the course of disease. Collaborating institutions collected whole blood in K2EDTA tubes following their own protocols. For TCRbeta analysis, collaborators shipped samples in one of three forms: frozen whole blood, isolated PBMCs, or DNA extracted from either of those sample types. The germline V gene yields MDHEN for CDR1 and SYDVKM for CDR2. The V end loses 5 bases and the J end loses 2 bases, and a stretch of 10 bases separates them. The CDR3 contains 15 residues, cysteine and phenylalanine counted. This entry keeps only the CDR3 DNA: 45 bases, framed from base 1.

Recombination connected TRBV28 to TRBJ2-6, with the D gene too uncertain to name. This TCR was recovered from a woman over 75 with COVID-19, enrolled during active disease. Sequencing used peripheral blood. The sequence in DNA is TGTGCCAGCAGTCCGCTGGGCGCTGGGGCCAACGTCCTGACTTTC. This encodes CASSPLGAGANVLTF.